A selection of T cell receptor beta chains follows, all from one sample in a study of blood T cell repertoires in COVID-19. Data came from immunoSEQ multiplex PCR; TCRdb stores just in-frame clones and leaves some out. The repertoire holds 150,000 to 170,000 clones, with around four fifths as singletons. The sequenced material came from PBMCs or T cells enriched from blood (not recorded which). Receptor source: a man aged 45-60 years who had recovered from COVID-19. The CDR3 runs from the conserved cysteine through the conserved F or W. The order of the fields is V gene, D gene, CDR3 length, clone size, J gene, CDR3 DNA, CDR3 protein. D genes are given only for firm matches. Size is stated for part of the rows, as once, few or many counts, or as a class when the clone is expanded.

V gene: TRBV12-3/TRBV12-4
D gene: .
CDR3 length: 12
clone size: once
J gene: TRBJ2-1
CDR3 DNA: TGTGCCAGCAGTTTTTACGAGACAAAGCAGTTCTTC
CDR3 protein: CASSFYETKQFF

V gene: TRBV6-2/TRBV6-3
D gene: .
CDR3 length: 15
clone size: .
J gene: TRBJ2-7
CDR3 DNA: TGTGCCAGCAGTCTGACAGGTCCCTCCTACTACGAGCAGTACTTC
CDR3 protein: CASSLTGPSYYEQYF

V gene: TRBV7-2
D gene: TRBD1
CDR3 length: 14
clone size: .
J gene: TRBJ1-1
CDR3 DNA: TGTGCCAGCAGCCAGGACAGGGGTATTACTGAAGCTTTCTTT
CDR3 protein: CASSQDRGITEAFF

V gene: TRBV3-1/TRBV3-2
D gene: TRBD2
CDR3 length: 16
clone size: .
J gene: TRBJ2-3
CDR3 DNA: TGTGCCAGCAGCCAAGTAGCGGGGGCCCTCACAGATACGCAGTATTTT
CDR3 protein: CASSQVAGALTDTQYF

V gene: TRBV18
D gene: .
CDR3 length: 15
clone size: once
J gene: TRBJ1-5
CDR3 DNA: TGTGCCAGCTCACCAGTTTCCGGGTCGGGACAGCCCCAGCATTTT
CDR3 protein: CASSPVSGSGQPQHF

V gene: TRBV11-1
D gene: .
CDR3 length: 14
clone size: .
J gene: TRBJ2-2
CDR3 DNA: TGTGCCAGCAGCGCAACAGGGTCCACCGGGGAGCTGTTTTTT
CDR3 protein: CASSATGSTGELFF

V gene: TRBV5-1
D gene: TRBD1
CDR3 length: 15
clone size: .
J gene: TRBJ1-5
CDR3 DNA: TGCGCCAGCAGCTTGTCGGGACAGGGAGGTCAGCCCCAGCATTTT
CDR3 protein: CASSLSGQGGQPQHF

V gene: TRBV19
D gene: TRBD1
CDR3 length: 16
clone size: .
J gene: TRBJ1-5
CDR3 DNA: TGTGCCAGTAGACCCGGGACGGGGACAGGGGGTCAGCCCCAGCATTTT
CDR3 protein: CASRPGTGTGGQPQHF

V gene: TRBV19
D gene: .
CDR3 length: 13
clone size: .
J gene: TRBJ1-3
CDR3 DNA: TGTGCCAGTAGTACGGACAGAAGAAACACCATATATTTT
CDR3 protein: CASSTDRRNTIYF

V gene: TRBV7-9
D gene: TRBD2
CDR3 length: 14
clone size: .
J gene: TRBJ2-1
CDR3 DNA: TGTGCCAGCAGCTTGGCGGGGGGGTACAATGAGCAGTTCTTC
CDR3 protein: CASSLAGGYNEQFF

V gene: TRBV12-3/TRBV12-4
D gene: .
CDR3 length: 13
clone size: .
J gene: TRBJ2-3
CDR3 DNA: TGTGCCAGCAGTTTTTGGAGGACAGATACGCAGTATTTT
CDR3 protein: CASSFWRTDTQYF

V gene: TRBV5-1
D gene: .
CDR3 length: 16
clone size: .
J gene: TRBJ2-5
CDR3 DNA: TGCGCCAGCACCTTGTTTGGGACTCGGGGTGGAGAGACCCAGTACTTC
CDR3 protein: CASTLFGTRGGETQYF

V gene: TRBV6-1
D gene: .
CDR3 length: 16
clone size: .
J gene: TRBJ1-4
CDR3 DNA: TGTGCCAGCAGTGGTGGCTGGGGGCAAACTAATGAAAAACTGTTTTTT
CDR3 protein: CASSGGWGQTNEKLFF

V gene: TRBV4-1
D gene: TRBD1
CDR3 length: 16
clone size: .
J gene: TRBJ1-5
CDR3 DNA: TGCGCCAGCAGCCGTGGACAGGCTCTCTACCGTCAGCCCCAGCATTTT
CDR3 protein: CASSRGQALYRQPQHF

V gene: TRBV4-2
D gene: .
CDR3 length: 15
clone size: .
J gene: TRBJ1-2
CDR3 DNA: TGTGCCAGCAGCCAAGATGCAGGGGATGACTATGGCTACACCTTC
CDR3 protein: CASSQDAGDDYGYTF

V gene: TRBV5-6
D gene: .
CDR3 length: 14
clone size: .
J gene: TRBJ2-7
CDR3 DNA: TGTGCCAGCAGCTTGCGAGGGTTTTCCTACGAGCAGTACTTC
CDR3 protein: CASSLRGFSYEQYF

V gene: TRBV5-1
D gene: .
CDR3 length: 14
clone size: .
J gene: TRBJ2-7
CDR3 DNA: TGCGCCAGCAGCTTGGACGCGGGCCCCTACGAGCAGTACTTC
CDR3 protein: CASSLDAGPYEQYF

V gene: TRBV20-1
D gene: .
CDR3 length: 17
clone size: .
J gene: TRBJ1-5
CDR3 DNA: TGCAGTGCTAGTCCAGAGGGACAACACTATAGCAATCAGCCCCAGCATTTT
CDR3 protein: CSASPEGQHYSNQPQHF

V gene: TRBV3-1/TRBV3-2
D gene: TRBD2
CDR3 length: 15
clone size: .
J gene: TRBJ2-7
CDR3 DNA: TGTGCCAGCAGCCAGAAGGGACTAGCGGGGGACGAGCAGTACTTC
CDR3 protein: CASSQKGLAGDEQYF

V gene: TRBV14
D gene: TRBD2
CDR3 length: 18
clone size: .
J gene: TRBJ2-1
CDR3 DNA: TGTGCCAGCAGCCAAGAGAGGTTCCTAGCGGGGGCCTCCAATGAGCAGTTCTTC
CDR3 protein: CASSQERFLAGASNEQFF

V gene: TRBV15
D gene: TRBD1
CDR3 length: 16
clone size: .
J gene: TRBJ1-1
CDR3 DNA: TGTGCCACCAGCCCACGGGACAGGGGATTGTCCACTGAAGCTTTCTTT
CDR3 protein: CATSPRDRGLSTEAFF

V gene: TRBV27
D gene: .
CDR3 length: 15
clone size: once
J gene: TRBJ2-7
CDR3 DNA: TGTGCCAGCAGTCCCTTTCGGGGAAGCTCCTACGAGCAGTACTTC
CDR3 protein: CASSPFRGSSYEQYF

V gene: TRBV5-1
D gene: .
CDR3 length: 14
clone size: .
J gene: TRBJ1-2
CDR3 DNA: TGCGCCAGCAGCTTGGAAGCAGGGTATTATGGCTACACCTTC
CDR3 protein: CASSLEAGYYGYTF

V gene: TRBV3-1/TRBV3-2
D gene: TRBD1
CDR3 length: 14
clone size: .
J gene: TRBJ1-6
CDR3 DNA: TGTGCCAGCAGCCAGGGACAGGGCCGGTCACCCCTCCACTTT
CDR3 protein: CASSQGQGRSPLHF

V gene: TRBV29-1
D gene: .
CDR3 length: 13
clone size: .
J gene: TRBJ2-5
CDR3 DNA: TGCAGCGTCGGAGGGCTGGTTGGAGAGACCCAGTACTTC
CDR3 protein: CSVGGLVGETQYF

V gene: TRBV30
D gene: .
CDR3 length: 16
clone size: .
J gene: TRBJ2-2
CDR3 DNA: TGTGCCTGGACCGCAGGTCTGAATGTGCTCACCGGGGAGCTGTTTTTT
CDR3 protein: CAWTAGLNVLTGELFF

V gene: TRBV5-1
D gene: TRBD1
CDR3 length: 14
clone size: .
J gene: TRBJ2-7
CDR3 DNA: TGCGCCAGCAGCTTAGGGACAGAGGGCAACGAGCAGTACTTC
CDR3 protein: CASSLGTEGNEQYF

V gene: TRBV18
D gene: TRBD1
CDR3 length: 15
clone size: .
J gene: TRBJ1-2
CDR3 DNA: TGTGCCAGCTCACCGTCCGGGACAGGGGAGTATGGCTACACCTTC
CDR3 protein: CASSPSGTGEYGYTF

V gene: TRBV18
D gene: TRBD1
CDR3 length: 18
clone size: .
J gene: TRBJ1-3
CDR3 DNA: TGTGCCAGCTCACTAACCCGGGACAGGAAATTCTCTGGAAACACCATATATTTT
CDR3 protein: CASSLTRDRKFSGNTIYF

V gene: TRBV27
D gene: TRBD2
CDR3 length: 16
clone size: .
J gene: TRBJ2-2
CDR3 DNA: TGTGCCAGCAGTGGGGCAGGGAGGGTAAGCGCCGGGGAGCTGTTTTTT
CDR3 protein: CASSGAGRVSAGELFF

V gene: TRBV15
D gene: .
CDR3 length: 16
clone size: few
J gene: TRBJ1-1
CDR3 DNA: TGTGCCACCAGCAGAGATCCTCCGACAGGGAACACTGAAGCTTTCTTT
CDR3 protein: CATSRDPPTGNTEAFF

V gene: TRBV5-1
D gene: TRBD2
CDR3 length: 14
clone size: .
J gene: TRBJ2-3
CDR3 DNA: TGCGCCAGCAGAAACAGCGGGAACACAGATACGCAGTATTTT
CDR3 protein: CASRNSGNTDTQYF

V gene: TRBV18
D gene: TRBD2
CDR3 length: 18
clone size: .
J gene: TRBJ2-1
CDR3 DNA: TGTGCCAGCTCACCACCGATCCCCTCTAGCGGGGGGGCAAATGAGCAGTTCTTC
CDR3 protein: CASSPPIPSSGGANEQFF

V gene: TRBV5-6
D gene: .
CDR3 length: 15
clone size: .
J gene: TRBJ1-4
CDR3 DNA: TGTGCCAGCAGCTTGGGTCCGTCTACTAATGAAAAACTGTTTTTT
CDR3 protein: CASSLGPSTNEKLFF

V gene: TRBV3-1/TRBV3-2
D gene: .
CDR3 length: 16
clone size: .
J gene: TRBJ2-3
CDR3 DNA: TGTGCCAGCAGCCAAAGTGGATTAGCCCTCACAGATACGCAGTATTTT
CDR3 protein: CASSQSGLALTDTQYF

V gene: TRBV3-1/TRBV3-2
D gene: TRBD2
CDR3 length: 15
clone size: .
J gene: TRBJ2-3
CDR3 DNA: TGTGCCAGCAGCCAAGTCGGGGGGGCCTCAGATACGCAGTATTTT
CDR3 protein: CASSQVGGASDTQYF

V gene: TRBV29-1
D gene: .
CDR3 length: 16
clone size: .
J gene: TRBJ1-5
CDR3 DNA: TGCAGCGCCCAAATGGGGGGAGCTTATAGCAATCAGCCCCAGCATTTT
CDR3 protein: CSAQMGGAYSNQPQHF

V gene: TRBV5-1
D gene: TRBD1
CDR3 length: 15
clone size: few
J gene: TRBJ1-1
CDR3 DNA: TGCGCCAGCAGCTTTGCCGGGACAGGGATCGCTGAAGCTTTCTTT
CDR3 protein: CASSFAGTGIAEAFF

V gene: TRBV5-1
D gene: .
CDR3 length: 14
clone size: .
J gene: TRBJ2-5
CDR3 DNA: TGCGCCAGCAGCTTGGCGGGTGCCCAAGAGACCCAGTACTTC
CDR3 protein: CASSLAGAQETQYF

V gene: TRBV10-3
D gene: .
CDR3 length: 12
clone size: .
J gene: TRBJ2-5
CDR3 DNA: TGTGCCATCATGGGGGCCGAAGAGACCCAGTACTTC
CDR3 protein: CAIMGAEETQYF

V gene: TRBV5-5
D gene: TRBD1
CDR3 length: 15
clone size: .
J gene: TRBJ1-6
CDR3 DNA: TGTGCCAGCAGCTCGCTGGGACAGGGGAATTCACCCCTCCACTTT
CDR3 protein: CASSSLGQGNSPLHF

V gene: TRBV7-2
D gene: TRBD1
CDR3 length: 15
clone size: .
J gene: TRBJ2-1
CDR3 DNA: TGTGCCAGCAGCTTCCAGGGGGTTTTGGGGGATGAGCAGTTCTTC
CDR3 protein: CASSFQGVLGDEQFF

V gene: TRBV5-1
D gene: TRBD1
CDR3 length: 15
clone size: once
J gene: TRBJ2-5
CDR3 DNA: TGCGCCAGCAGCTTGGAAACAGGGGAGAGGGAGACCCAGTACTTC
CDR3 protein: CASSLETGERETQYF

V gene: TRBV7-2
D gene: .
CDR3 length: 15
clone size: few
J gene: TRBJ1-6
CDR3 DNA: TGTGCCAGCAGCTTACAGGGAACCAATAATTCACCCCTCCACTTT
CDR3 protein: CASSLQGTNNSPLHF

V gene: TRBV12-5
D gene: TRBD1
CDR3 length: 15
clone size: .
J gene: TRBJ1-1
CDR3 DNA: TGTGCTAGTGGTTTGGTAAGGGGGCAGGGCACTGAAGCTTTCTTT
CDR3 protein: CASGLVRGQGTEAFF

V gene: TRBV6-5
D gene: .
CDR3 length: 15
clone size: .
J gene: TRBJ1-2
CDR3 DNA: TGTGCCAGCAGCTCCCCCTGGAGAACTAACTATGGCTACACCTTC
CDR3 protein: CASSSPWRTNYGYTF

V gene: TRBV6-1
D gene: TRBD1
CDR3 length: 15
clone size: once
J gene: TRBJ1-3
CDR3 DNA: TGTGCCAGCAGTGAAAGAAGACAGGGGGCAGACACCATATATTTT
CDR3 protein: CASSERRQGADTIYF

V gene: TRBV5-6
D gene: .
CDR3 length: 11
clone size: .
J gene: TRBJ2-5
CDR3 DNA: TGTGCCAGCAGCTTTCGGGAGACCCAGTACTTC
CDR3 protein: CASSFRETQYF

V gene: TRBV5-5
D gene: .
CDR3 length: 12
clone size: many
J gene: TRBJ1-2
CDR3 DNA: TGTGCCAGCAGCCGGACAGCCGATGGCTACACCTTC
CDR3 protein: CASSRTADGYTF